The T cell receptor beta chain under discussion was sequenced for a study of cytomegalovirus exposure and HLA in healthy donors. In the PCR, 60 Vbeta and 13 Jbeta primers were used. Sequencing was performed with immunoSEQ multiplex PCR; in TCRdb, only in-frame clones are kept and a portion is missing. The table has some 180,000 clones, 80% seen once. The donors comprised healthy bone marrow donors. This clone turned up a few times. V was clipped by 3 bases and J by 6 bases, with 12 bases between them. Per germline, CDR1 SGHVS and CDR2 FQNEAQ. The CDR3 runs to 13 residues. The clonotype comes from a woman aged 30 to 39 in good health and CMV-seronegative. The sample comprised PBMCs. V gene TRBV7-8 combines with J gene TRBJ2-7; TRBD2 might be the D (6 bases). CDR3 amino acids: CASSLGGESEQYF. The CDR3 region has the DNA TGTGCCAGCAGCTTGGGGGGTGAGAGCGAGCAGTACTTC.